This T cell receptor beta chain was captured in a study of regulatory T cells in long-lasting Graves disease. Study-level results: Gene preferences differed: TRBV28, TRBJ1-2, TRBJ2-5 in persistent cases.

This clonotype was counted ten times or more. Its antigen is not identified. For TCR beta, libraries came from iRepertoire HTBI primers and Arm-PCR of CDR3 regions. Via MiXCR, TCRdb re-called the multiplex PCR reads, giving one row per CDR3 protein. The sample lists around 430,000 distinct CDR3 sequences, about 20% occurring once. The time point was: persistent/refractory GD, antithyroid drugs over 5 years with positive TRAb. Following extraction of RNA from PBMCs, that RNA was used to make the TCR library. Trimming removed 8 bases at V and 1 base at J, with 11 bases between. The CDR3 sequence is 13 residues long. Germline CDR1 is ENHRY and CDR2 is SYGVKD.

This TCR was recovered from a female donor with Graves disease. The rearrangement joins TRBV10-3 to TRBJ2-5; D is perhaps TRBD1 or TRBD2 (5 bases each). This material consisted of peripheral blood mononuclear cells (PBMCs), taken when the disease was refractory, from a patient treated with antithyroid drugs. CDR3 loop: CAIGRGAQETQYF. DNA for the CDR3: TGTGCCATCGGGCGAGGGGCCCAAGAGACCCAGTACTTC.